The source of this TCR beta chain is a study of T cell responses to AZD1222 COVID-19 vaccine. Points on this clone: Its antigen is unknown.

Notes on the study in general: The donor group comprised mostly white British people and more females; the analysis possibly underestimated clonal diversity.

V shed 1 base and J shed 4 bases, with 20 bases lying between them. The CDR3 has 17 amino acids. In germline, CDR1 is SGHTA, CDR2 FQGNSA. Sequenced by immunoSEQ multiplex PCR; TCRdb stores in-frame clones only, minus some. The sample has 110,000 to 150,000 clones; 89% are singletons. Source: peripheral blood, taken on day 0 of AZD1222 vaccination. The chain has TRBV7-2 and TRBJ2-7, with D perhaps being TRBD1 or TRBD2 (5 bases each). The TCR sequence derives from an adult in good health. The CDR3 region has the DNA TGTGCCAGCAGCTTAGGTTCTGGGGGTGGGTCAGGGTACGAGCAGTACTTC. It translates to CASSLGSGGGSGYEQYF.